This T cell receptor (beta chain) emerged from a study of blood T cell repertoires in COVID-19. At the level of the study: Specimens from acute and convalescent COVID-19 originated in the United States, Italy and Spain.

Sequenced by immunoSEQ multiplex PCR; TCRdb stores in-frame clones only, minus some. The sample shows about 81,000 clones, just over 85% of them seen only once. This CDR3 region has 15 residues. Trimming took 0 bases from V and 7 from J; bases not matched to a gene: 5. The germline gives CDR1 SGHRS, CDR2 YFSETQ. This TCR was sampled from a woman older than 75 with acute or convalescent COVID-19. V usage is TRBV5-1 and J usage is TRBJ2-2; 8 nucleotides line up with TRBD1. Specimen: peripheral blood. The CDR3 protein is CASSLDRGRGGELFF. Here the CDR3 DNA reads TGCGCCAGCAGCTTGGACAGGGGGAGAGGCGGGGAGCTGTTTTTT.